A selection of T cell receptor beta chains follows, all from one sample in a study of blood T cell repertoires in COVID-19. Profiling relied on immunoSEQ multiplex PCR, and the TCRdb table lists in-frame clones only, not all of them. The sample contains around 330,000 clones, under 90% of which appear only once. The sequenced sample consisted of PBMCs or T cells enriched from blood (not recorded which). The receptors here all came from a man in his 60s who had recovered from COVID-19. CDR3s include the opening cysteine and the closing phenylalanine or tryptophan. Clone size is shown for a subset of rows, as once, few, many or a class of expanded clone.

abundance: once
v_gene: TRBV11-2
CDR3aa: CASRLRTLAASTDTQYF

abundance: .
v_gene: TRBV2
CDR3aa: CASFRDRQNEKLFF

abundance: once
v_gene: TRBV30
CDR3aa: CAWTLGLANTDTQYF

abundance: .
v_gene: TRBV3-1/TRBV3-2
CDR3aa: CASSQGQGANSPLHF

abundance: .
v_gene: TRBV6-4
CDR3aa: CASSRGGPMTSTDTQYF

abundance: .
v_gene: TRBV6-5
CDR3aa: CASSLGLISNQPQHF

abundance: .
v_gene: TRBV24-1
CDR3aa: CATSAELATGETQYF

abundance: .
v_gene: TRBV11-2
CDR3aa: CASSSGGRMEGYNEQFF

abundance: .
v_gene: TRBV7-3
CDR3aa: CASSPTLGTGDDTQYF

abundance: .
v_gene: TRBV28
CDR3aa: CASSFRAGNEQFF

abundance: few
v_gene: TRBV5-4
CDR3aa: CASSSQNTYEQYF

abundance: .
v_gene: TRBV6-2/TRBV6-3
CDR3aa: CASSSDRAYGYTF

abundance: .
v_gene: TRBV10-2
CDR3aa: CASKSDRGYEQYF